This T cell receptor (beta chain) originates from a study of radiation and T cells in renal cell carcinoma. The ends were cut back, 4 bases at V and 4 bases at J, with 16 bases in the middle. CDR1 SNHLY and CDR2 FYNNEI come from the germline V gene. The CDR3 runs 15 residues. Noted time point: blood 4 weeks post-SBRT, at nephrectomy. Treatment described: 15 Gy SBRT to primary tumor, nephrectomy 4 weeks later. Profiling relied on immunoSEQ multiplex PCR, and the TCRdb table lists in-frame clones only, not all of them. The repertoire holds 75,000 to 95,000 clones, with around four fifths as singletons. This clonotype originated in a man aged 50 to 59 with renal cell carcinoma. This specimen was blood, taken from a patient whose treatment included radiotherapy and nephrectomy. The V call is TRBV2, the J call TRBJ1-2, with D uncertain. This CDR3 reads CASSAALPPGYGYTF. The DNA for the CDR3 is TGTGCCAGCAGTGCCGCACTCCCTCCGGGCTATGGCTACACCTTC.